Presented here are 12 T cell receptor beta chains from one specimen sequenced in a study of cytomegalovirus exposure and HLA in healthy donors. Primers included in the PCR were 60 Vbeta and 13 Jbeta primers. Here immunoSEQ multiplex PCR was the method, and the copy in TCRdb shows in-frame clones only, minus some. Here the sample spans 55,000 to 70,000 clones, 65% to 90% being singletons. Source material: PBMCs. These TCRs come from a human donor in good health.

This chain links TRBV27 with TRBJ2-5; possibly TRBD1 for D (7 bases). The CDR3 has 13 residues. Germline values: CDR1 MNHEY, CDR2 SMNVEV (reference sequence). Trimming took 5 bases from V and 7 from J, leaving 14 bases between them. The CDR3 loop is CASSPRGVRTQYF. CDR3 DNA sequence: TGTGCCAGCAGTCCCAGGGGGGTGCGGACCCAGTACTTC.

The chain carries TRBV5-4 and TRBJ2-1; 13 bases agree with TRBD2. This CDR3 spans 16 amino acids. Unmatched junction bases numbered 7, after V lost 3 bases and J lost 7 bases. Germline assignment: CDR1 SGHNT and CDR2 YYREEE (reference sequence). The CDR3 DNA reads as TGTGCCAGCAGCTATGTACTAGCGGGAGGGCCGAATGAGCAGTTCTTC. This encodes CASSYVLAGGPNEQFF.

This clone was counted once. This chain links TRBV7-2 with TRBJ1-2; D might be TRBD1 (5 bases). Germline CDR1 is SGHTA and CDR2 is FQGNSA. Trimming took 3 bases from V and 0 from J, leaving 14 bases between them. This CDR3 spans 16 amino acids. CDR3 bases: TGTGCCAGCAGCTTTGTATTGCAGGGATCTAACTATGGCTACACCTTC. This gives the protein CASSFVLQGSNYGYTF.

The rearrangement uses TRBV28 and TRBJ1-2, with D possibly being TRBD1 (6 bases). The CDR3 runs to 14 residues. V lost 5 bases and J 8 bases, leaving 18 bases between the germline ends. The germline V gene has CDR1 MDHEN and CDR2 SYDVKM. The CDR3 here is CASSLTVGAEGYTF. The CDR3 bases are TGTGCCAGCAGTCTAACCGTGGGGGCTGAGGGCTACACCTTC.

The chain joins TRBV28 to TRBJ2-1; unclear D gene. The V and J ends lost 2 bases and 6 bases respectively, with 5 bases between them. Germline assignment: CDR1 MDHEN and CDR2 SYDVKM. The length of the CDR3 is 12 residues. DNA for the CDR3: TGTGCCAGCAGTTTAAGCCGCAATGAGCAGTTCTTC. Translated: CASSLSRNEQFF.

This rearrangement joins TRBV5-1 to TRBJ2-3, with D possibly TRBD1 on 5 matching bases. Germline loops: CDR1 SGHRS, CDR2 YFSETQ. CDR3 length equals 16 residues. Trimming removed 4 bases at V and 10 bases at J, with 25 bases between. CDR3 region: CASSATDISGTRAQYF. For the CDR3, the DNA is TGCGCCAGCAGCGCGACGGACATATCGGGCACACGAGCGCAGTATTTT.

The chain uses TRBV6-1 and TRBJ2-7; D remains unclear. The germline gives CDR1 MNHNS, CDR2 SASEGT. The CDR3 is made up of 14 amino acids. Between the trimmed V and J ends, which lost 4 bases and 3 bases, there was a span of 13 bases. CDR3 residues: CASSAWQVGYEQYF. The CDR3 DNA is TGTGCCAGCAGTGCGTGGCAGGTTGGCTACGAGCAGTACTTC.

J is TRBJ2-5 and V is TRBV4-2, with 10 nucleotides matching TRBD1. Trimming took 0 bases from V and 4 from J; bases not matched to a gene: 17. Germline assignment: CDR1 LGHNA and CDR2 YNFKEQ. The CDR3 has 20 residues. As DNA, the CDR3 is TGTGCCAGCAGCCAAGAGGGAGCGAGACTCGGACAGGGGGTTCGAGAGACCCAGTACTTC. Translating it yields CASSQEGARLGQGVRETQYF.

This clone was seen only a few times. This chain connects TRBV18 to TRBJ2-7; 10 bases agree with TRBD1. This CDR3 has 18 amino acids. The germline V gene has CDR1 KGHSH and CDR2 LQKENI. With 3 bases clipped from V and 0 bases from J, the junction kept 11 bases outside the gene matches. The CDR3 DNA follows: TGTGCCAGCTCACCGCCAGAGGATGGGACAGGGGCCTCCTACGAGCAGTACTTC. It translates to CASSPPEDGTGASYEQYF.

The V call is TRBV2, the J call TRBJ1-3; 9 bases fit TRBD1. Trimming cost V 4 bases and J 2 bases; bases outside gene matches: 6. Germline CDR1 reads SNHLY; CDR2 reads FYNNEI. The CDR3 loop spans 16 amino acids. The DNA for the CDR3 is TGTGCCAGCAGTGCGAACAGGGGGCCTGCTGGAAACACCATATATTTT. It translates to CASSANRGPAGNTIYF. Together with reference TRBV2 and TRBJ1-3, the CDR3 gives the full variable domain: EPEVTQTPSHQVTQMGQEVILRCVPISNHLYFYWYRQILGQKVEFLVSFYNNEISEKSEIFDDQFSVERPDGSNFTLKIRSTKLEDSAMYFCASSANRGPAGNTIYFGEGSWLTVV.

J is TRBJ1-3 and V is TRBV27; the D gene is possibly TRBD1 (6 bases). Germline V lookup: CDR1 MNHEY, CDR2 SMNVEV (reference sequence). CDR3 length: 15 residues. V was clipped by 2 bases and J by 3 bases, with 11 bases between them. The CDR3 is CASSLQGSHGNTIYF. CDR3 DNA: TGTGCCAGCAGTTTACAGGGGTCACATGGAAACACCATATATTTT.

V usage is TRBV7-6 and J usage is TRBJ2-7; no clear D gene. From germline, CDR1 is SGHVS and CDR2 FNYEAQ. Trimming removed 1 base from V and 7 bases from J, with 11 bases in between. This CDR3 spans 13 amino acids. The CDR3 is CASSLGSLQEQYF. The DNA for the CDR3 is TGTGCCAGCAGCTTAGGTTCACTTCAAGAGCAGTACTTC.